In its sample, the clone carrying this TCR beta chain was seen once. Sequenced by immunoSEQ multiplex PCR; TCRdb stores in-frame clones only, minus some. Of over 80,000 clones in the sample, 90% were seen once. The CDR3 is 14 amino acids. CDR1 and CDR2 (germline): LGHNA, YSLEER. V was pared by 3 bases and J by 7 bases, with 5 bases of the junction left unmatched. This sample stems from a study of blood T cell repertoires in COVID-19. Study-wide background: Italy, Spain and the United States were the sources of the convalescent and acute COVID-19 samples.

This receptor was obtained from a man aged 55 to 69 with acute or convalescent COVID-19. The V and J genes are TRBV4-3 and TRBJ2-4; 8 positions agree with TRBD1. Sequenced sample: peripheral blood. CDR3 bases: TGCGCCAGCAGCCATGACAGGGGTTTGAACATTCAGTACTTC. Amino acids: CASSHDRGLNIQYF.